Listed below are T cell receptor beta chains from one sample, sequenced in a study of PD-1 blockade in classical Hodgkin lymphoma. The table came from immunoSEQ multiplex PCR; TCRdb's copy has only in-frame clones and leaves some out. The sample has 3,500 to 5,000 clones; approximately 66% are singletons. This specimen was peripheral blood mononuclear cells (PBMCs), taken before the second cycle of nivolumab. These TCRs come from a human donor with classical Hodgkin lymphoma. Each CDR3 is given with its conserved first and last residue. The D gene is left open where the match is weak. The size field is filled for only some rows; it gives once, few, many or a size class.

>NA|NA|TRBJ1-3|TRBV19
CASSIDSVGALDKKVVGNTIYF
TGTGCCAGTAGTATAGATTCGGTCGGAGCTTTGGACAAAAAGGTTGTTGGAAACACCATATATTTT
>NA|NA|TRBJ1-1|TRBV5-4
CASTLRVTDFTEAFF
TGTGCCAGCACCCTCAGGGTGACGGACTTCACTGAAGCTTTCTTT
>few|NA|TRBJ2-3|TRBV5-1
CASSFRTSRARLATDTQYF
TGCGCCAGCAGCTTTCGAACTAGCAGGGCCCGCCTGGCAACAGATACGCAGTATTTT
>NA|TRBD2|TRBJ2-2|TRBV29-1
CSVQGLAGGELFF
TGCAGCGTTCAGGGACTAGCGGGAGGGGAGCTGTTTTTT
>NA|NA|TRBJ2-3|TRBV2
CASRRTTDSTDTQYF
TGTGCCAGCAGAAGGACTACAGACAGCACAGATACGCAGTATTTT
>NA|NA|TRBJ2-3|TRBV5-1
CASSLIDKSTDTQYF
TGCGCCAGCAGCTTGATCGACAAGAGCACAGATACGCAGTATTTT
>NA|NA|TRBJ2-7|TRBV10-3
CAISDWPLLYF
TGTGCCATCAGTGACTGGCCGTTGCTGTACTTC
>NA|TRBD2|TRBJ2-4|TRBV6-7
CASSPTTSRVNIQYF
TGTGCCAGCAGTCCTACGACTAGCCGCGTGAACATTCAGTACTTC
>NA|NA|TRBJ2-5|TRBV25-1
CASSGGVGTQYF
TGTGCCAGCAGTGGGGGGGTCGGGACCCAGTACTTC
>NA|NA|TRBJ2-1|TRBV11-3
CASSLDRSSRKFF
TGTGCCAGCAGCTTAGATCGTAGCTCCCGTAAGTTCTTC
>NA|NA|TRBJ2-5|TRBV29-1
CSTWQETQYF
TGCAGCACTTGGCAAGAGACCCAGTACTTC
>NA|NA|TRBJ1-3|TRBV9
CASSVVAGPGNTIYF
TGTGCCAGCAGCGTAGTTGCAGGCCCTGGAAACACCATATATTTT
>NA|TRBD2|TRBJ2-1|TRBV2
CASRVGSGRSGEQFF
TGTGCCAGCAGGGTGGGGAGCGGGAGATCGGGTGAGCAGTTCTTC
>few|TRBD1|TRBJ1-5|TRBV2
CASSGGQGAYQPQHF
TGTGCCAGCAGCGGGGGACAGGGGGCCTACCAGCCCCAGCATTTT